This is a list of T cell receptor beta chains from one sample in a study of T cells in Graves' hyperthyroidism and ophthalmopathy. TCRdb used MiXCR to reprocess the multiplex PCR reads, holding one entry per CDR3 protein. This repertoire shows under 450,000 distinct CDR3 sequences, approximately 15% found once; its top ten account for roughly an eighth. Sequencing input: blood. Receptors originate from a woman under 30 with Graves' hyperthyroidism. CDR3s include the opening cysteine and the closing phenylalanine or tryptophan. Each record gives: J gene, D gene, clone size, V gene, CDR3 length, CDR3 protein, CDR3 DNA. D genes are given only for firm matches. Only part of the rows carry a size: once, few, many, or a class if the clone is expanded.

J: TRBJ2-4
D: -
size: -
V: TRBV12-3/TRBV12-4
length: 13
CDR3: CASSFGPLNIQYF
DNA: TGTGCCAGCAGTTTCGGCCCCCTTAACATTCAGTACTTC

J: TRBJ2-5
D: TRBD2
size: many
V: TRBV27
length: 15
CDR3: CASSPGTSEQETQYF
DNA: TGTGCCAGCAGTCCCGGGACTAGCGAGCAAGAGACCCAGTACTTC

J: TRBJ1-5
D: -
size: many
V: TRBV12-3/TRBV12-4
length: 15
CDR3: CASSFGGGPNQPQHF
DNA: TGTGCCAGCAGTTTCGGGGGCGGTCCGAATCAGCCCCAGCATTTT

J: TRBJ2-3
D: -
size: -
V: TRBV6-4
length: 13
CDR3: CASSDREQDTQYF
DNA: TGTGCCAGCAGTGATCGGGAACAAGATACGCAGTATTTT

J: TRBJ1-1
D: -
size: many
V: TRBV6-5
length: 15
CDR3: CASSYLGGGSTEAFF
DNA: TGTGCCAGCAGTTACTTGGGGGGAGGAAGCACTGAAGCTTTCTTT

J: TRBJ2-1
D: -
size: many
V: TRBV20-1
length: 14
CDR3: CSAEDRKKYNEQFF
DNA: TGCAGTGCTGAAGACCGAAAAAAGTACAATGAGCAGTTCTTC

J: TRBJ1-2
D: TRBD1
size: many
V: TRBV7-8
length: 15
CDR3: CASSPDRGLNYGYTF
DNA: TGTGCCAGCAGCCCGGACAGGGGGCTTAACTATGGCTACACCTTC

J: TRBJ2-3
D: TRBD2
size: many
V: TRBV5-8
length: 16
CDR3: CASSLSAGGGTDTQYF
DNA: TGTGCCAGCAGCTTGTCGGCGGGGGGAGGCACAGATACGCAGTATTTT

J: TRBJ2-2
D: -
size: few
V: TRBV12-3/TRBV12-4
length: 15
CDR3: CASSPELGYTGELFF
DNA: TGTGCCAGCAGTCCCGAACTAGGATACACCGGGGAGCTGTTTTTT

J: TRBJ1-5
D: TRBD1
size: -
V: TRBV3-1
length: 15
CDR3: CASSPGTGDNQPQHF
DNA: TGTGCCAGCAGCCCCGGGACAGGGGACAATCAGCCCCAGCATTTT

J: TRBJ1-3
D: TRBD1
size: once
V: TRBV6-1
length: 17
CDR3: CASSRSGTGSSGNTIYF
DNA: TGTGCCAGCAGTCGATCCGGGACAGGGTCCTCTGGAAACACCATATATTTT

J: TRBJ2-1
D: TRBD2
size: few
V: TRBV5-4
length: 16
CDR3: CASSFSGGARYNEQFF
DNA: TGTGCCAGCAGTTTTAGCGGGGGGGCCCGCTACAATGAGCAGTTCTTC

J: TRBJ2-7
D: -
size: -
V: TRBV20-1
length: 16
CDR3: CSARDLGVGRDYEQYF
DNA: TGCAGTGCTAGAGATCTTGGGGTTGGGCGGGACTACGAGCAGTACTTC

J: TRBJ2-1
D: -
size: many
V: TRBV24-1
length: 13
CDR3: CATSELGYNEQFF
DNA: TGTGCCACCAGTGAGTTGGGCTACAATGAGCAGTTCTTC

J: TRBJ2-7
D: -
size: many
V: TRBV6-2/TRBV6-3
length: 12
CDR3: CASSQGTYEQYF
DNA: TGTGCCAGCAGTCAGGGAACATACGAGCAGTACTTC

J: TRBJ2-2
D: -
size: -
V: TRBV3-1
length: 17
CDR3: CASSQGLSLLNTGELFF
DNA: TGTGCCAGCAGCCAAGGGCTCAGCCTACTAAACACCGGGGAGCTGTTTTTT

J: TRBJ1-2
D: TRBD1
size: many
V: TRBV5-1
length: 16
CDR3: CASSSTGELLVYGYTF
DNA: TGCGCCAGCAGCTCGACAGGGGAATTGCTGGTCTATGGCTACACCTTC

J: TRBJ1-1
D: TRBD1
size: many
V: TRBV6-2/TRBV6-3
length: 16
CDR3: CASRPGQGAMNTEAFF
DNA: TGTGCCAGCAGGCCGGGACAGGGGGCGATGAACACTGAAGCTTTCTTT

J: TRBJ1-5
D: -
size: many
V: TRBV20-1
length: 14
CDR3: CSAITGSGNQPQHF
DNA: TGCAGTGCTATTACAGGGTCGGGCAATCAGCCCCAGCATTTT

J: TRBJ2-7
D: TRBD2
size: few
V: TRBV12-3/TRBV12-4
length: 14
CDR3: CASSKAGGIYEQYF
DNA: TGTGCCAGCAGCAAAGCGGGGGGGATCTACGAGCAGTACTTC

J: TRBJ2-7
D: -
size: few
V: TRBV4-3
length: 15
CDR3: CASSQDLERAYEQYF
DNA: TGCGCCAGCAGCCAAGATCTGGAAAGGGCCTACGAGCAGTACTTC

J: TRBJ2-3
D: -
size: -
V: TRBV5-8
length: 16
CDR3: CASSFGARTSTDTQYF
DNA: TGTGCCAGCAGCTTTGGGGCGAGAACTAGCACAGATACGCAGTATTTT

J: TRBJ2-7
D: -
size: many
V: TRBV5-1
length: 15
CDR3: CASSLYRDFSAEQYF
DNA: TGCGCCAGCAGCTTATACAGGGACTTCTCCGCCGAGCAGTACTTC

J: TRBJ2-5
D: -
size: -
V: TRBV5-1
length: 15
CDR3: CASSSTGKTQETQYF
DNA: TGCGCCAGCAGCTCCACAGGGAAAACCCAAGAGACCCAGTACTTC

J: TRBJ2-5
D: TRBD1
size: few
V: TRBV7-2
length: 15
CDR3: CASSPGQGVVKTQYF
DNA: TGTGCCAGCAGCCCAGGACAGGGAGTTGTAAAGACCCAGTACTTC

J: TRBJ2-1
D: TRBD2
size: few
V: TRBV12-5
length: 15
CDR3: CASGLGSSGANEQFF
DNA: TGTGCTAGTGGTTTGGGGTCTAGCGGGGCCAATGAGCAGTTCTTC

J: TRBJ2-3
D: -
size: many
V: TRBV28
length: 16
CDR3: CASSLSKRSYTDTQYF
DNA: TGTGCCAGCAGTCTCTCCAAGCGGAGCTACACAGATACGCAGTATTTT

J: TRBJ2-5
D: -
size: -
V: TRBV7-7
length: 15
CDR3: CASSPPAQGQETQYF
DNA: TGTGCTAGCAGCCCCCCCGCGCAGGGACAAGAGACCCAGTACTTC

J: TRBJ2-1
D: TRBD2
size: many
V: TRBV29-1
length: 16
CDR3: CSGLPGLAGGLNEQFF
DNA: TGCAGCGGACTCCCGGGACTAGCGGGGGGGCTCAATGAGCAGTTCTTC

J: TRBJ2-1
D: TRBD2
size: -
V: TRBV5-1
length: 16
CDR3: CASSPRGSGEFNEQFF
DNA: TGCGCCAGCAGCCCCCGGGGAAGCGGGGAGTTTAATGAGCAGTTCTTC

J: TRBJ2-1
D: -
size: -
V: TRBV4-2
length: 13
CDR3: CASSQDWGTKAFF
DNA: TGTGCCAGCAGCCAAGATTGGGGGACGAAAGCGTTCTTC

J: TRBJ1-1
D: -
size: few
V: TRBV6-1
length: 13
CDR3: CASSTQENTEAFF
DNA: TGTGCCAGCAGTACTCAGGAGAACACTGAAGCTTTCTTT

J: TRBJ2-7
D: TRBD1
size: -
V: TRBV12-3/TRBV12-4
length: 16
CDR3: CASRYRDRGDSYEQYF
DNA: TGTGCCAGCAGATACCGGGACAGGGGGGACTCCTACGAGCAGTACTTC